Below are 5 T cell receptor beta chains sequenced from a single sample in a study of T cell responses to AZD1222 COVID-19 vaccine. Assay used: immunoSEQ multiplex PCR; TCRdb lists only in-frame clones, some missing. The repertoire has 100,000 to 150,000 clones, just over 85% of them found once; the top ten carry 15% to 20%. Here the sequenced sample was peripheral blood, taken 28 days after the second AZD1222 dose. The receptors derive from an adult who received the AZD1222 COVID-19 vaccine.

This CDR3 is CASLKGTEAFF. The CDR3 DNA is TGTGCCAGCTTAAAGGGCACTGAAGCTTTCTTT. The chain carries TRBV7-9 and TRBJ1-1; no reliable D call. V dropped 8 bases and J dropped 4 bases, with 8 bases sitting between them. The CDR3 spans 11 residues. The germline CDR1 and CDR2 sequences are SEHNR and FQNEAQ (reference sequence).

CDR3 coding DNA: TGTGCCAGCAGCTTTAATAGCAATCAGCCCCAGCATTTT. This gives the protein CASSFNSNQPQHF. V is TRBV3-1 (or the pseudogene TRBV3-2) and J is TRBJ1-5; D is unresolved. V dropped 5 bases and J dropped 0 bases, with 5 bases sitting between them. The CDR3 length is 13 residues. Germline CDR1 is LGHDT and CDR2 is YNNKEL (reference sequence).

CDR3 amino acids: CASSLAGGRAYEQYF. The CDR3 DNA reads as TGCGCCAGCAGCTTGGCGGGCGGGAGGGCCTACGAGCAGTACTTC. The chain recombines TRBV5-1 with TRBJ2-7; the match to TRBD2 covers 9 bases. The CDR3 consists of 15 residues. Germline-derived CDR1 and CDR2 are SGHRS and YFSETQ. V trimming: 0 bases; J trimming: 2 bases; junction bases outside the gene matches: 3.

This chain joins TRBV19 and TRBJ2-2; 10 nucleotides align to TRBD1. V was clipped by 5 bases and J by 6 bases; unmatched bases: 15. The CDR3 contains 18 residues. The germline gives CDR1 LNHDA, CDR2 SQIVND (reference sequence). The CDR3 here is CASSLLRRDRGLPGELFF. The DNA for the CDR3 is TGTGCCAGTAGTCTTCTTCGCCGGGACAGGGGTCTTCCCGGGGAGCTGTTTTTT.

This chain links TRBV6-5 with TRBJ2-1; D call uncertain. This CDR3 is built from 13 residues. From germline, CDR1 is MNHEY and CDR2 SVGAGI. With 6 bases removed from V and 0 bases from J, the gap between germline ends came to 6 bases. CDR3 sequence (DNA): TGTGCCAGCAGGAAGCTCTCCTACAATGAGCAGTTCTTC. Encoded protein: CASRKLSYNEQFF.